The 20 T cell receptor beta chains presented below share a single source sample, sequenced in a study of OX40 agonist ivuxolimab in advanced cancers. Only in-frame clones appear in the TCRdb table, and some are missing; sequencing was by immunoSEQ multiplex PCR. This table holds 60,000 to 85,000 clones, 87% found once. Sequencing used CD4+ or CD8+ T cells sorted from blood, obtained in a trial of the OX40 agonist ivuxolimab. The receptors come from an adult with an advanced solid tumor such as melanoma, head and neck, liver or kidney cancer.

The chain links TRBV6-6 to TRBJ1-1, with TRBD1 identical over 8 bases. Germline V CDR1 and CDR2: MNHNY, SVGAGI (reference sequence). The ends lost 6 bases at V and 0 bases at J; junction bases unmatched: 9. The CDR3 is made up of 16 amino acids. This CDR3 is CASSSGTGQMNTEAFF. The CDR3 DNA reads TGTGCCAGCAGCTCCGGGACAGGTCAAATGAACACTGAAGCTTTCTTT.

This chain links TRBV27 with TRBJ1-6, with D possibly being TRBD1 (6 bases). The CDR3 spans 15 residues. The V gene's germline CDR1 is MNHEY and CDR2 SMNVEV (reference sequence). Trimming left V 4 bases short and J 6 bases short, with 13 bases between. Here the CDR3 reads CASSSGTLVNSPLHF. CDR3 sequence (DNA): TGTGCCAGCAGTTCCGGGACACTGGTTAATTCACCCCTCCACTTT.

The gene calls are TRBV5-1 and TRBJ1-3; no firm D call. Germline V CDR1 and CDR2: SGHRS, YFSETQ. This CDR3 contains 14 residues. The ends were cut back, 0 bases at V and 4 bases at J, with 8 bases in the middle. The CDR3, as DNA: TGCGCCAGCAGCTTGGACAGTACCGGAAACACCATATATTTT. Its protein product is CASSLDSTGNTIYF.

This chain joins TRBV7-3 and TRBJ2-5, with D perhaps TRBD1 (7 bases). The CDR3 length is 20 residues. V was trimmed by 5 bases and J by 2 bases, leaving 30 bases between them. Germline values: CDR1 SGHTA, CDR2 FQGTGA. This chain's CDR3 is CASSPIGTEDPGLAQETQYF. CDR3 in DNA: TGTGCCAGCAGCCCAATCGGGACAGAGGATCCGGGACTGGCACAAGAGACCCAGTACTTC.

The chain uses TRBV11-2 and TRBJ1-2; D unresolved. V shed 0 bases and J shed 7 bases, with 9 bases lying between them. Germline CDR1 is SGHAT and CDR2 is FQNNGV. CDR3 length: 13 amino acids. CDR3 loop: CASSLDRTPGYTF. The CDR3 nucleotides are TGTGCCAGCAGCTTAGATCGGACCCCTGGCTACACCTTC.

The chain joins TRBV23-1 to TRBJ2-2; possible D gene TRBD2, 5 bases. TRBV23-1 is placed among ORFs of uncertain function. V was pared by 3 bases and J by 4 bases, with 12 bases between. The CDR3 is 15 residues long. The CDR3 here is CASSHPWTATGELFF. The DNA for the CDR3 is TGCGCCAGCAGTCACCCGTGGACTGCCACCGGGGAGCTGTTTTTT.

V gene TRBV10-2 combines with J gene TRBJ2-2; weak D call: TRBD2 (5 bases). CDR3 length: 18 residues. V gave up 3 bases and J gave up 3 bases, with 20 bases separating them. CDR1 WSHSY and CDR2 SAAADI come from the germline V gene. CDR3 loop: CASSELLLGGVDTGELFF. The CDR3 DNA sequence: TGCGCCAGCAGTGAACTGCTACTAGGAGGCGTCGACACCGGGGAGCTGTTTTTT.

The chain couples TRBV6-6 to TRBJ1-1, with D possibly matching TRBD1 (5 bases). In germline, CDR1 is MNHNY, CDR2 SVGAGI (reference sequence). The CDR3 contains 14 residues. Trimming left V 2 bases short and J 1 base short, with 8 bases between. DNA of the CDR3: TGTGCCAGCAGTTACGGGGGGAGGAACACTGAAGCTTTCTTT. It is translated as CASSYGGRNTEAFF.

V and J are TRBV14 and TRBJ2-7; 7 bases agree with TRBD1. V lost 3 bases, J lost 5 bases, and 4 bases stayed unmatched. This CDR3 has 13 amino acids. Germline CDR1 reads SGHDN; CDR2 reads FVKESK. The CDR3: CASSQDRFHEQYF. CDR3 coding DNA: TGTGCCAGCAGCCAGGACAGGTTCCACGAGCAGTACTTC.

A few counts support this clone. This chain links TRBV2 with TRBJ2-3, with 13 bases identical to TRBD2. Germline V gene data show CDR1 as SNHLY and CDR2 as FYNNEI. The CDR3 extends over 16 amino acids. Unmatched junction bases numbered 11, after V lost 6 bases and J lost 8 bases. The CDR3 coding sequence is TGTGCCAGCAGAATAACTAGCGGGAGGGCCGGAGGTACGCAGTATTTT. Encoded protein: CASRITSGRAGGTQYF.

The chain joins TRBV7-7 to TRBJ2-2, with TRBD2 matching over 7 bases. Germline values: CDR1 SSHAT, CDR2 FNYEAQ (reference sequence). The V and J ends lost 5 bases and 8 bases, in that order; junction bases with no gene match: 5. The CDR3 loop spans 13 amino acids. The CDR3 loop reads CASSTRGGGELFF. CDR3 nucleotides: TGTGCCAGCAGCACCCGGGGAGGGGGGGAGCTGTTTTTT.

The chain employs TRBV19 and TRBJ1-1; no definite D call. V was cut by 3 bases and J by 4 bases, with 9 bases left in between. CDR1 and CDR2 from the germline V gene are LNHDA and SQIVND (reference sequence). The CDR3 extends over 13 amino acids. CDR3 sequence (DNA): TGTGCCAGTAGTATTAGCCATTTCACTGAAGCTTTCTTT. Translation: CASSISHFTEAFF. Together with reference TRBV19 and TRBJ1-1, the CDR3 gives the full variable domain: DGGITQSPKYLFRKEGQNVTLSCEQNLNHDAMYWYRQDPGQGLRLIYYSQIVNDFQKGDIAEGYSVSREKKESFPLTVTSAQKNPTAFYLCASSISHFTEAFFGQGTRLTVV.

This chain uses TRBV5-1 with TRBJ2-2, with 7 bases identical to TRBD1. The CDR3 is made up of 19 amino acids. J gave up 3 bases and V 2 bases, and 16 bases lay outside the gene matches. Germline V gene data show CDR1 as SGHRS and CDR2 as YFSETQ. The CDR3 region has the DNA TGCGCCAGCAGCTTTTCTCGGAATGACAGGGCAGGATACACCGGGGAGCTGTTTTTT. This codes for CASSFSRNDRAGYTGELFF.

This clone was seen only a few times. The chain joins TRBV27 to TRBJ1-2; possible D gene TRBD1, 5 bases. Looked up from germline, CDR1 is MNHEY and CDR2 is SMNVEV (reference sequence). This CDR3 region has 13 residues. V was clipped by 5 bases and J by 1 base, with 8 bases between them. CDR3 protein: CASSPRVNYGYTF. The CDR3 DNA follows: TGTGCCAGCAGTCCCAGGGTTAACTATGGCTACACCTTC.

This chain links TRBV4-1 with TRBJ2-7, with TRBD2 identical over 10 bases. Losses at the gene ends were 1 base for V and 5 bases for J; bases not matched to a gene: 5. Germline lookup yields CDR1 MGHRA and CDR2 YSYEKL. The CDR3 is made up of 15 amino acids. The CDR3 loop is CASSQGEREGDEQYF. The CDR3 DNA sequence: TGCGCCAGCAGCCAAGGAGAGCGGGAGGGTGACGAGCAGTACTTC.

The chain is built from TRBV28 and TRBJ2-7; 10 bases match TRBD2. Unmatched junction bases numbered 6, after V lost 7 bases and J lost 3 bases. This CDR3 is 14 amino acids long. Per the germline V gene, CDR1 is MDHEN and CDR2 is SYDVKM. Here the CDR3 DNA reads TGTGCCAGCAAGCTAGCGGGAGATTTCTACGAGCAGTACTTC. This translates into CASKLAGDFYEQYF.

This chain links TRBV2 with TRBJ1-5; weak D call: TRBD1 (6 bases). Germline CDR1 and CDR2: SNHLY and FYNNEI. Trimming pared 4 bases from V and 6 bases from J, leaving 19 bases between. This CDR3 is 16 amino acids long. The CDR3 DNA sequence: TGTGCCAGCAGTGTGGTCGGGGGGGCGTCTGGTCAGCCCCAGCATTTT. Protein: CASSVVGGASGQPQHF.

The chain recombines TRBV7-2 with TRBJ2-7; D is unclear. CDR1 is SGHTA, CDR2 FQGNSA, per germline. The CDR3 has 14 amino acids. V was cut by 5 bases and J by 5 bases, with 16 bases left in between. The CDR3 bases are TGTGCCAGCAGCGGCAGCCTAGTCGCCCACGAGCAGTACTTC. It specifies CASSGSLVAHEQYF.

The chain is built from TRBV2 and TRBJ1-2, with 10 positions matching TRBD1. Germline CDR1 is SNHLY and CDR2 is FYNNEI. This CDR3 is 15 amino acids long. Trimming cost V 7 bases and J 0 bases; bases outside gene matches: 5. CDR3 amino acids: CASIGDRGANYGYTF. The DNA of the CDR3 is TGTGCCAGCATTGGGGACAGGGGAGCTAACTATGGCTACACCTTC.

V is TRBV5-1 and J is TRBJ2-3, with D possibly TRBD2 on 5 matching bases. CDR1 is SGHRS, CDR2 YFSETQ, per germline. V shed 5 bases and J shed 3 bases, with 13 bases lying between them. The CDR3 consists of 14 residues. CDR3 region: CASRVERETDTQYF. Here the CDR3 DNA reads TGCGCCAGCAGAGTAGAGAGGGAGACAGATACGCAGTATTTT.